This T cell receptor (beta chain) is from a study of glioma-infiltrating T cells. In germline, CDR1 is DFQATT, CDR2 SNEGSKA (reference sequence). V shed 6 bases and J 4 bases; nucleotides not matched to a gene: 3. The CDR3 is 14 residues long. A remark on this clonotype: Its specificity is not known.

The iRepertoire nested amplicon-rescue multiplex PCR amplified TCR alpha and beta CDR3s from RNA. One-step reverse transcription and amplification started from around 100-400 ng of tissue mRNA or PBMC total RNA. TCRdb re-called the multiplex PCR reads through MiXCR, storing one row per CDR3 protein. This table holds 100,000 to 150,000 distinct CDR3 sequences, 20% to 25% found once. Study outcomes and limitations: CDR3 overlap between tissue and blood was very small. Tissue-blood divergence was below expectation in non-neoplastic patients, above in gliomas.

This TCR came from a human donor with low-grade glioma or glioblastoma, undergoing nonglioma brain surgery, or in good health (not recorded which). The sequenced sample consisted of glioma tissue, nonneoplastic brain tissue, or PBMCs (not recorded which). The chain combines TRBV20-1 with TRBJ2-5; TRBD2 matches at 15 bases. The CDR3: CSAQGLAGGETQYF. CDR3 bases: TGCAGTGCCCAGGGACTAGCGGGAGGAGAGACCCAGTACTTC.